The rows below give T cell receptor beta chains drawn from one sample of a study of radiotherapy plus CTLA-4 blockade in lung cancer. Profiling relied on immunoSEQ multiplex PCR, and the TCRdb table lists in-frame clones only, not all of them. The sample lists about 97,000 clones; about four fifths were seen once. Source: peripheral blood, taken from a patient treated with radiotherapy plus ipilimumab. The receptors originated from a human donor with non-small cell lung cancer who had a partial response to radiotherapy plus ipilimumab. Some clones in this sample may be carry-over from other donors' samples. The CDR3 runs from the conserved cysteine through the conserved F or W. A D gene is named only where the DNA matches it firmly. The size field is filled for only some rows; it gives once, few, many or a size class.

d_call,v_call,j_call,clone_size,cdr3_nt,cdr3_aa
TRBD1,TRBV11-2,TRBJ2-3,once,TGTGCCAGCAGCCCGGCCAGGGGGGATACGCAGTATTTT,CASSPARGDTQYF
-,TRBV20-1,TRBJ2-1,-,TGCAGTGCTGGGGGGAGAGAGCAGTTCTTC,CSAGGREQFF
TRBD2,TRBV2,TRBJ2-4,-,TGTGCCAGCAGTGAGTGGCTCGCGGGAGGAACGGGGAAGTACTTC,CASSEWLAGGTGKYF
-,TRBV7-3,TRBJ2-3,-,TGTGCCAGCAGCTTAACGCGCACGAGCACAGATACGCAGTATTTT,CASSLTRTSTDTQYF
-,TRBV6-1,TRBJ2-1,-,TGTGCCAGCAGTGGACTAATAGGAGAGCAGTTCTTC,CASSGLIGEQFF
-,TRBV6-1,TRBJ2-7,medium-sized,TGTGCCAGCAGCAAGGAGGGTTGGGAGCAGTACTTC,CASSKEGWEQYF
-,TRBV7-2,TRBJ1-2,-,TGTGCCAGCAGCTTAAGCCTTTCTAACTATGGCTACACCTTC,CASSLSLSNYGYTF
-,TRBV11-3,TRBJ2-7,-,TGTGCCAGCAGCTTAGACTTTTCGAGACAGTTATACGAGCAGTACTTC,CASSLDFSRQLYEQYF
-,TRBV20-1,TRBJ2-7,few,TGCAGTGCTAGTAGAAGCTACGAGCAGTACTTC,CSASRSYEQYF
-,TRBV7-9,TRBJ1-2,-,TGTGCCAGCAGCATCGAGACAGACTATGGCTACACCTTC,CASSIETDYGYTF
-,TRBV2,TRBJ1-2,once,TGTGCCAGCAGACCCCACGACAGCTCCTATGGCTACACCTTC,CASRPHDSSYGYTF
-,TRBV4-1,TRBJ1-2,-,TGCGCCAGCAGCCGATCGGTTGCCGCGGGGGGCTACACCTTC,CASSRSVAAGGYTF
-,TRBV11-1,TRBJ1-2,-,TGTGCCAGCAGCTTAGGCGGGGATGGCTACACCTTC,CASSLGGDGYTF
-,TRBV5-4,TRBJ2-7,-,TGTGCCAGCAGTGCCGATTCAGCAGGGGCACGCGAGCAGTACTTC,CASSADSAGAREQYF
-,TRBV7-8,TRBJ1-6,-,TGTGCCAGCAGCTCGCGGGTTATCTCCTATAATTCACCCCTCCACTTT,CASSSRVISYNSPLHF
TRBD2,TRBV19,TRBJ2-2,-,TGTGCCAGTAGTGAACTAGCGGTCTCCGGGGCCGGGGAGCTGTTTTTT,CASSELAVSGAGELFF
-,TRBV6-5,TRBJ2-1,-,TGTGCCAGCAGTTACCGGACAGAGCAGTTCTTC,CASSYRTEQFF
-,TRBV6-5,TRBJ2-3,-,TGTGCCAGCAGTGTTAGCGGAGCTAGCACAGGTACGCAGTATTTT,CASSVSGASTGTQYF
-,TRBV13,TRBJ1-2,-,TGTGCCAGCAGCCACGGGGGAAACTATGGCTACACCTTC,CASSHGGNYGYTF
-,TRBV7-2,TRBJ2-7,-,TGTGCCAGCAGCTTTGAGGTGGGGAGGGAGCAGTACTTC,CASSFEVGREQYF
-,TRBV6-5,TRBJ2-5,-,TGTGCCATCGGCAGGGAAACGGAGACCCAGTACTTC,CAIGRETETQYF
-,TRBV7-2,TRBJ1-4,-,TGTGCCAGCAGCTTAGGGGGCATGGACCCTCCAACTAATGAAAAACTGTTTTTT,CASSLGGMDPPTNEKLFF
-,TRBV30,TRBJ2-7,-,TGTGCCTGGAGTGTACAGGTGGGGACCTACGAGCAGTACTTC,CAWSVQVGTYEQYF
TRBD2,TRBV28,TRBJ2-7,-,TGTGCCAGCAGTTTATTCGGGGGGGTGGCAGGCTACGAGCAGTACTTC,CASSLFGGVAGYEQYF
-,TRBV9,TRBJ2-3,-,TGTGCCAGCAGCGTACTTGGACAGTCAGATACGCAGTATTTT,CASSVLGQSDTQYF
TRBD2,TRBV6-1,TRBJ2-3,-,TGTGCCAGCAGTGGGGGACTAGTGTGGGCAGATACGCAGTATTTT,CASSGGLVWADTQYF
-,TRBV7-9,TRBJ2-7,-,TGTGCCAGCAGACCCAGGGGATCGGTCTACGAGCAGTACTTC,CASRPRGSVYEQYF
TRBD2,TRBV14,TRBJ2-1,-,TGTGCCAGCAGCCAAGCTAGCGGGAGGGCCTATGAGCAGTTCTTC,CASSQASGRAYEQFF
-,TRBV7-9,TRBJ2-2,-,TGTGCCAGCAGCCAACAGTCCGGGGAGCTGTTTTTT,CASSQQSGELFF
-,TRBV19,TRBJ1-1,-,TGTGCCAGTAGTACAGGGGCGCCGGGCACTGAAGCTTTCTTT,CASSTGAPGTEAFF
-,TRBV19,TRBJ2-5,once,TGTGCCAGTAGTACGGTACCGTCGGGGACCCAGTACTTC,CASSTVPSGTQYF
TRBD1,TRBV27,TRBJ1-2,-,TGTGCCAGCAGTTTTCGACAGGGGGCGGGTTACACCTTC,CASSFRQGAGYTF
TRBD1,TRBV2,TRBJ2-7,once,TGTGCCAGCAGTGGAGACAGGGAGCGGAAGCAGTACTTC,CASSGDRERKQYF
-,TRBV12-1,TRBJ1-5,-,TGTGCCAGCAGCTCAACCCCGGACAGGGGGCTTCAGCCCCAGCATTTT,CASSSTPDRGLQPQHF
-,TRBV5-6,TRBJ1-5,few,TGTGCCAGCAGCTCCATAGCGGGGCCCAATCAGCCCCAGCATTTT,CASSSIAGPNQPQHF
-,TRBV30,TRBJ2-1,-,TGTGCCTGGAGTCCTGCCATACGGACAGACACCCTCAATGAGCAGTTCTTC,CAWSPAIRTDTLNEQFF
TRBD2,TRBV18,TRBJ2-3,-,TGTGCCAGCTCACCATCCCCTCTCGGGGGGGGCTACACAGATACGCAGTATTTT,CASSPSPLGGGYTDTQYF
TRBD2,TRBV7-9,TRBJ2-2,-,TGTGCCAGCAGCCCTACCCGGGGGGACACCGGGGAGCTGTTTTTT,CASSPTRGDTGELFF
-,TRBV11-3,TRBJ2-2,-,TGTGCCAGCAGCTTAGAGGGTTCAGGGCCCGCCGGGGAGCTGTTTTTT,CASSLEGSGPAGELFF
TRBD2,TRBV7-3,TRBJ2-7,-,TGTGCCAGCAGCTTAACGTTCCTAGCGGGGGTGCGTGAGCAGTACTTC,CASSLTFLAGVREQYF
-,TRBV30,TRBJ2-1,-,TGTGCCTGGAGCGACAGGATTGGTGAGCAGTTCTTC,CAWSDRIGEQFF
-,TRBV29-1,TRBJ1-2,-,TGCAGCGTCCGGGCCGGGGGGAGGGGTGGCTATGGCTACACCTTC,CSVRAGGRGGYGYTF
-,TRBV7-9,TRBJ2-3,-,TGTGCCAGCAGCCCCCCCGACGGGTTCGTCACAGATACGCAGTATTTT,CASSPPDGFVTDTQYF
TRBD1,TRBV6-1,TRBJ1-1,-,TGTGCCAGCAGCCTAGACAGGGCCGTCTTTCTAGAAGCTTTCTTT,CASSLDRAVFLEAFF
-,TRBV11-1,TRBJ2-1,once,TGTGCCAGCAGCTTAGCGCAGGGGCCATGGGAAAATGAGCAGTTCTTC,CASSLAQGPWENEQFF
TRBD1,TRBV28,TRBJ1-1,-,TGTGCCAGCAGTTTATCGGACAGGAAAGCTTTCTTT,CASSLSDRKAFF
TRBD1,TRBV19,TRBJ1-4,few,TGTGCCAGTAGTAGGACAGGGGAAGGAACTAATGAAAAACTGTTTTTT,CASSRTGEGTNEKLFF
-,TRBV19,TRBJ1-1,-,TGTGCCAGTAGTATTATGGGGACAAACACTGAAGCTTTCTTT,CASSIMGTNTEAFF
-,TRBV6-5,TRBJ2-7,-,TGTGCCAGCAGCACGGGTTTTAGCTCCTACGAGCAGTACTTC,CASSTGFSSYEQYF
TRBD2,TRBV7-2,TRBJ2-5,few,TGTGCCAGCAGCGCATCCCTGGCGGGGGGGCGAGAGACCCAGTACTTC,CASSASLAGGRETQYF
-,TRBV20-1,TRBJ2-5,-,TGCAGTGCTAGCTTGGAGACCCAGTACTTC,CSASLETQYF
-,TRBV10-2,TRBJ1-4,few,TGCGCCAGCAGAAATCCAGAGGGGGTATATGGTGAAAAACTGTTTTTT,CASRNPEGVYGEKLFF
TRBD2,TRBV6-1,TRBJ2-3,-,TGTGCCAGCAGTAAACTAGCGGTACCAGATACGCAGTATTTT,CASSKLAVPDTQYF
-,TRBV6-6,TRBJ2-2,-,TGTGCCAGCAGTTACAGACAGAACACCGGGGAGCTGTTTTTT,CASSYRQNTGELFF
-,TRBV6-6,TRBJ1-4,once,TGTGCCAGCAGTTACTTAGACCGCGGGGAACTGTTTTTT,CASSYLDRGELFF
TRBD2,TRBV6-6,TRBJ2-1,few,TGTGCCAGCAGTTGGCCTATGTTAGCGGGAGCGAGTGAGCAGTTCTTC,CASSWPMLAGASEQFF
-,TRBV28,TRBJ2-5,-,TGTGCCAGCAGCCGGACTGTCCGAGAGACCCAGTACTTC,CASSRTVRETQYF